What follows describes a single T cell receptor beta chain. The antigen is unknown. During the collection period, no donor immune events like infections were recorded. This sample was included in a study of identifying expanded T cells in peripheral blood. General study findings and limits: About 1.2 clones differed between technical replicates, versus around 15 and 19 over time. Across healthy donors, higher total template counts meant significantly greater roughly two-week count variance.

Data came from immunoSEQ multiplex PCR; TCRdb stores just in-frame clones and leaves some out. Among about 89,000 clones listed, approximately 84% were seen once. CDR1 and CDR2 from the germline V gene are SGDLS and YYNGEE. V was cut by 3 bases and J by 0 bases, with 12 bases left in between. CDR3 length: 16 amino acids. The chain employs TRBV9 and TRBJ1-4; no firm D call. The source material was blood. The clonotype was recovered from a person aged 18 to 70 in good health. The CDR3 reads CASSAPEGATNEKLFF. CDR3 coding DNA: TGTGCCAGCAGCGCCCCTGAGGGAGCAACTAATGAAAAACTGTTTTTT.